This TCR beta chain is from a study of siplizumab effects on memory and regulatory T cells. V shed 6 bases and J 7 bases; nucleotides not matched to a gene: 9. The length of the CDR3 is 15 residues. Per germline, CDR1 MNHEY and CDR2 SVGAGI. The study's findings and limits: Apparently more diverse than memory cells, naive T cells also seemed major alloresponse contributors. The majority of clones, roughly 80-95% of proliferating CD4+ or CD8+ clones, lacked an assignable naive or memory phenotype.

Note on this clone: Its target is unknown.

Approximately 10^5 TCR templates per sample were assayed. Clones were read by immunoSEQ multiplex PCR, and TCRdb kept only the in-frame ones, dropping some. This table holds approximately 120,000 clones, 92% found once. The chain carries TRBV6-5 and TRBJ2-2, with TRBD2 matching 9 bases. Sequencing input: Tregs sorted from blood. This TCR was recovered from a human donor in good health. The CDR3 nucleotides read TGTGCCAGCAGCCCACATAGCGGGAGTGGCGGGGAGCTGTTTTTT. As protein: CASSPHSGSGGELFF.